This TCR beta chain was profiled in a study of blood T cell repertoires in COVID-19. Study at large: Spain, Italy and the United States supplied samples that represented acute and convalescent COVID-19.

TCRdb's copy holds only in-frame clones and misses some; the assay was immunoSEQ multiplex PCR. This table holds under 250,000 clones, approximately 86% found once. This CDR3 has 14 amino acids. The germline V gene has CDR1 SGHVS and CDR2 FQNEAQ. V was cut by 3 bases and J by 1 base, with 10 bases left in between. The receptor was isolated from a man at least 80 years old with acute or convalescent COVID-19. Specimen: peripheral blood. This sequence joins TRBV7-8 and TRBJ2-7; the D gene is possibly TRBD1 (6 bases). The CDR3 loop reads CASSFRQGSYEQYF. The CDR3 DNA reads as TGTGCCAGCAGCTTCCGGCAGGGGTCCTACGAGCAGTACTTC.